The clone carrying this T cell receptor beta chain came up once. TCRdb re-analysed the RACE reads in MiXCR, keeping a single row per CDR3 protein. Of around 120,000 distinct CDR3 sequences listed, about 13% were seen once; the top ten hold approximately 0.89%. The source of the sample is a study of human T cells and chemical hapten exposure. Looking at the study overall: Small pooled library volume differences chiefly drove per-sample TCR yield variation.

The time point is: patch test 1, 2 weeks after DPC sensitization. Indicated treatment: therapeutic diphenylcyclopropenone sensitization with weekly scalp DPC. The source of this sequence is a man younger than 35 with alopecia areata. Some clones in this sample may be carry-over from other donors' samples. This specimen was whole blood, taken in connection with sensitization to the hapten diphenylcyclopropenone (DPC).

The CDR3 DNA sequence: TGTGCCAGCAGCCAAGGGCAGGGCCGCAATCAGCCCCAGCATTTT. It encodes CASSQGQGRNQPQHF. The chain links TRBV3-1 to TRBJ1-5, with D possibly matching TRBD1 (5 bases). Germline V gene data show CDR1 as LGHDT and CDR2 as YNNKEL (reference sequence). CDR3 length: 15 amino acids. The V end lost 1 base, the J end lost 2 bases, and 9 bases lay between the germline ends.